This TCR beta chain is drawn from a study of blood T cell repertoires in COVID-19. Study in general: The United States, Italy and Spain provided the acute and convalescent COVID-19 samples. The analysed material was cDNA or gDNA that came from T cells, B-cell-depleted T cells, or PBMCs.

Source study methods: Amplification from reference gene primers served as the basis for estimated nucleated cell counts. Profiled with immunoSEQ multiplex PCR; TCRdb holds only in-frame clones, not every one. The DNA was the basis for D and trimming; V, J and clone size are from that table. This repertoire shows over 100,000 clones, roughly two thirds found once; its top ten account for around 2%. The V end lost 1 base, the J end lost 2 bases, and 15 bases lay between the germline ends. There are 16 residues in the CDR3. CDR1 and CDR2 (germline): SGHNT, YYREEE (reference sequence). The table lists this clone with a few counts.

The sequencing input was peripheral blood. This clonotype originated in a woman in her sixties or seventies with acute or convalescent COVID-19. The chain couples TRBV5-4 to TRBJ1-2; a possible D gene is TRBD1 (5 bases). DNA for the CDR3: TGTGCCAGCAGCTTGAGTTCAGGGCGCTCGAACTATGGCTACACCTTC. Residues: CASSLSSGRSNYGYTF.